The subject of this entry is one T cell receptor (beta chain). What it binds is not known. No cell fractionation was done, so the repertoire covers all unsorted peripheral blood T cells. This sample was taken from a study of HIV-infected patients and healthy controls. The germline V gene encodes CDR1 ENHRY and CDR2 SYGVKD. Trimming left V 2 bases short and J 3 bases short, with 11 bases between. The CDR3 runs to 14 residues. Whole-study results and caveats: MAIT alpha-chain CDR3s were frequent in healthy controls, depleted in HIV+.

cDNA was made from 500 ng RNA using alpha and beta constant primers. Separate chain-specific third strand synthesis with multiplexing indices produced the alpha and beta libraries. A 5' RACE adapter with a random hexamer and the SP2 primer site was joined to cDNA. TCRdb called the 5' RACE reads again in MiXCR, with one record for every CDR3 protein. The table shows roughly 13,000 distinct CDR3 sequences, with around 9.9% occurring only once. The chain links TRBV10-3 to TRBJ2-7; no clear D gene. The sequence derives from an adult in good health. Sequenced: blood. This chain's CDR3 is CAISEPTDHYEQYF. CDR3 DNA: TGTGCCATCAGTGAGCCGACGGACCACTACGAGCAGTACTTC.